This passage covers 19 T cell receptor beta chains from one sample sequenced in a study of cytomegalovirus exposure and HLA in healthy donors. With 60 Vbeta and 13 Jbeta primers, the PCR was carried out. The table came from immunoSEQ multiplex PCR; TCRdb's copy has only in-frame clones and leaves some out. The sample yields some 140,000 clones, 70% to 80% seen once. The source material was PBMCs. The receptors stem from a woman aged 40 to 50 in good health and CMV-seronegative.

The chain employs TRBV7-9 and TRBJ1-2, with 8 bases identical to TRBD1. Germline values: CDR1 SEHNR, CDR2 FQNEAQ (reference sequence). The junction had 3 bases not matched to a gene; V was cut back by 2 bases and J by 4 bases. This CDR3 has 14 amino acids. CDR3 amino acids: CASSLIQGVYGYTF. The DNA for the CDR3 is TGTGCCAGCAGCTTAATACAGGGGGTCTATGGCTACACCTTC.

J is TRBJ1-1 and V is TRBV5-4; D remains unclear. V gave up 4 bases and J gave up 3 bases, with 19 bases separating them. Looked up from germline, CDR1 is SGHNT and CDR2 is YYREEE (reference sequence). The CDR3 length is 16 residues. The CDR3 spells CASSLKTGLVDTEAFF. The CDR3 DNA is TGTGCCAGCAGCCTAAAAACCGGGTTGGTCGACACTGAAGCTTTCTTT.

This clone was seen a handful of times. The J gene is TRBJ2-7, the V gene TRBV5-6, with 9 nucleotides matching TRBD1. The CDR3 spans 14 residues. After removal of 0 bases from V and 3 bases from J, the junction contained 1 base not matched to a gene. Per germline, CDR1 SGHDT and CDR2 YYEEEE. The CDR3 DNA reads as TGTGCCAGCAGCTTGGCGGACAGGGGCTACGAGCAGTACTTC. This translates into CASSLADRGYEQYF.

This chain uses TRBV29-1 with TRBJ1-2; D is undetermined. The CDR3 has 12 residues. CDR1 is SQVTM, CDR2 ANQGSEA, per germline. Trimming took 3 bases from V and 4 from J, leaving 9 bases between them. This CDR3 is CSVESGTYGYTF. CDR3 coding DNA: TGCAGCGTTGAGTCAGGTACCTATGGCTACACCTTC.

This sequence joins TRBV5-1 and TRBJ2-6; D gene uncertain. Germline values: CDR1 SGHRS, CDR2 YFSETQ. V gave up 4 bases and J gave up 0 bases, with 11 bases separating them. The CDR3 loop spans 16 amino acids. The CDR3 spells CASSPSASSGANVLTF. The CDR3 nucleotides read TGCGCCAGCAGCCCCTCCGCGAGCTCTGGGGCCAACGTCCTGACTTTC.

The chain has TRBV29-1 and TRBJ2-5, with D possibly TRBD1 on 5 matching bases. V shed 1 base and J shed 5 bases, with 17 bases lying between them. The CDR3 covers 15 residues. CDR1 is SQVTM, CDR2 ANQGSEA, per germline. DNA of the CDR3: TGCAGCGTTGAAGGTTCGGACAATTGGGCCGAGACCCAGTACTTC. This codes for CSVEGSDNWAETQYF.

This rearrangement joins TRBV27 to TRBJ2-4; a weak D match, TRBD1 (5 bases). Germline CDR1 MNHEY, CDR2 SMNVEV (reference sequence). The ends were cut back, 6 bases at V and 0 bases at J, with 15 bases in the middle. The CDR3 consists of 16 residues. The CDR3 sequence: CASRKTGTLAKNIQYF. The CDR3 region has the DNA TGTGCCAGCAGGAAAACAGGAACCTTAGCCAAAAACATTCAGTACTTC.

This clone was seen a few times. The chain links TRBV6-1 to TRBJ2-7; 8 bases are shared with TRBD1. The CDR3 extends over 14 amino acids. V shed 5 bases and J 6 bases; nucleotides not matched to a gene: 9. Germline loops: CDR1 MNHNS, CDR2 SASEGT. CDR3 in amino acids: CASSHTGQGSEQYF. In nucleotides, the CDR3 is TGTGCCAGCAGTCATACCGGACAGGGCAGCGAGCAGTACTTC.

The chain couples TRBV5-1 to TRBJ2-1; possibly TRBD2 for D (6 bases). V was clipped by 4 bases and J by 9 bases, with 20 bases between them. The CDR3 runs 15 residues. Germline CDR1 reads SGHRS; CDR2 reads YFSETQ. CDR3 DNA sequence: TGCGCCAGCAGCCTTTCCGGGACTCCCCAATCTGAGCAGTTCTTC. Translated: CASSLSGTPQSEQFF.

The V and J genes are TRBV5-4 and TRBJ2-1; D might be TRBD2 (7 bases). The V and J ends lost 4 bases and 5 bases respectively, with 16 bases between them. Per germline, CDR1 SGHNT and CDR2 YYREEE (reference sequence). This CDR3 spans 15 amino acids. For the CDR3, the DNA is TGTGCCAGCAGCCGGGTCGGGGGGACAAACAATGAGCAGTTCTTC. Translated: CASSRVGGTNNEQFF.

V is TRBV5-1 and J is TRBJ1-1; 8 nucleotides match TRBD1. Trimming removed 3 bases from V and 4 bases from J; junction bases left unmatched: 8. The CDR3 runs to 15 residues. Germline CDR1 and CDR2: SGHRS and YFSETQ. The CDR3 nucleotides read TGCGCCAGCAGCTCCTCAGGGGGCGCGAGCACTGAAGCTTTCTTT. Protein: CASSSSGGASTEAFF.

This clone has just a few counts. The gene calls are TRBV7-9 and TRBJ2-3; possibly TRBD1 for D (6 bases). Trimming cost V 5 bases and J 2 bases, with 17 bases left between them. The CDR3 has 16 residues. CDR1 and CDR2 (germline): SEHNR, FQNEAQ (reference sequence). The CDR3: CASSMPPDSTTDTQYF. Written as DNA, the CDR3 is TGTGCCAGCAGCATGCCACCGGACAGTACCACAGATACGCAGTATTTT.

The chain employs TRBV5-4 and TRBJ1-1; a weak D match, TRBD1 (6 bases). V lost 7 bases, J lost 0 bases, and 19 bases lay in between. The CDR3 runs 16 residues. CDR1 SGHNT and CDR2 YYREEE come from the germline V gene (reference sequence). CDR3 sequence reads: CASHPRGRGLNTEAFF. CDR3 nucleotides: TGTGCCAGCCATCCCCGGGGGAGGGGGTTGAACACTGAAGCTTTCTTT.

This chain joins TRBV5-6 and TRBJ2-7, with D perhaps matching TRBD2 (6 bases). The ends were cut back, 4 bases at V and 0 bases at J, with 14 bases in the middle. The CDR3 is 15 residues long. Germline lookup yields CDR1 SGHDT and CDR2 YYEEEE. CDR3 amino acids: CASSQRDFRSYEQYF. The CDR3 nucleotides are TGTGCCAGCAGCCAGAGGGACTTCCGCTCCTACGAGCAGTACTTC.

The rearrangement links TRBV6-5 to TRBJ2-7; 7 bases agree with TRBD2. This CDR3 is 15 amino acids long. Germline values: CDR1 MNHEY, CDR2 SVGAGI. Trimming cost V 2 bases and J 0 bases; bases outside gene matches: 4. CDR3 amino acids: CASSYQSGASYEQYF. The CDR3, as DNA: TGTGCCAGCAGTTACCAGAGCGGGGCCTCCTACGAGCAGTACTTC.

The chain employs TRBV6-1 and TRBJ2-3; 7 bases agree with TRBD1. J was trimmed by 0 bases and V by 4 bases; bases with no gene match: 10. CDR1 and CDR2 (germline): MNHNS, SASEGT. The CDR3 contains 17 residues. CDR3 in amino acids: CASSAARQGLSTDTQYF. The CDR3 bases are TGTGCCAGCAGTGCAGCCCGACAGGGCCTTAGCACAGATACGCAGTATTTT.

The V gene is TRBV19, the J gene TRBJ1-4; 7 bases fit TRBD1. CDR3 length equals 15 residues. Germline V gene data show CDR1 as LNHDA and CDR2 as SQIVND (reference sequence). Trimming removed 5 bases from V and 2 bases from J; junction bases left unmatched: 5. In DNA, the CDR3 is TGTGCCAGTAGTGAAGGGGGCTGGACTAATGAAAAACTGTTTTTT. Translated, it gives CASSEGGWTNEKLFF.

This clone was recorded only once. The rearrangement uses TRBV2 and TRBJ2-5; D possibly corresponds to TRBD2 (6 bases). Germline assignment: CDR1 SNHLY and CDR2 FYNNEI. This CDR3 region has 11 residues. The V and J ends lost 11 bases and 2 bases respectively, with 9 bases between them. CDR3 bases: TGTGCCTACCGGGGGCAAGAGACCCAGTACTTC. The encoded protein is CAYRGQETQYF.

This chain uses TRBV20-1 with TRBJ1-1; D gene unclear. The CDR3 has 9 residues. Trimming left V 3 bases short and J 8 bases short, with 4 bases between. Looked up from germline, CDR1 is DFQATT and CDR2 is SNEGSKA (reference sequence). The CDR3 region is CSASREAFF. The CDR3 coding sequence is TGCAGTGCTAGTAGAGAAGCTTTCTTT.